These T cell receptor beta chains were read from a single sample in a study of shared clonotypes between healthy human individuals. Libraries were prepared by immunoSEQ multiplex PCR; TCRdb keeps only in-frame clonotypes and omits some of them. The sample lists 2 million to 2.5 million clones, around 92% occurring once. Sequenced: naive CD4+ T cells from PBMCs. The source of these receptors is a man aged 18-30 years in good health. Some clones in this sample may be carry-over from other donors' samples. Both conserved end residues are part of each CDR3. Each record gives: J gene, D gene, V gene, clone size, CDR3 DNA, CDR3 protein. The D gene is left open where the match is weak. Clone size is given for some rows only: seen once, a few or many times, or a class if the clone is expanded.

J: TRBJ2-7
D: TRBD2
V: TRBV28
size: NA
DNA: TGTGCCAGCAGTTTCTCCCTGGCTAGCGGGAGCTCCTACGAGCAGTACTTC
CDR3: CASSFSLASGSSYEQYF

J: TRBJ2-3
D: TRBD1
V: TRBV5-1
size: once
DNA: TGCGCCAGCAGTGGAGATTTGGGACAGGGGGCGGATACGCAGTATTTT
CDR3: CASSGDLGQGADTQYF

J: TRBJ1-2
D: NA
V: TRBV7-2
size: NA
DNA: TGTGCCAGCAGCTTTAGGGGACGGTTTAACTATGGCTACACCTTC
CDR3: CASSFRGRFNYGYTF

J: TRBJ2-1
D: NA
V: TRBV7-3
size: NA
DNA: TGTGCCAGCAGCGAAGGGGGGGACAGCTACAATGAGCAGTTCTTC
CDR3: CASSEGGDSYNEQFF

J: TRBJ1-2
D: NA
V: TRBV28
size: NA
DNA: TGTGCCAGCAGTTTTGTGGGGGGCGCCGATGGTGGCTACACCTTC
CDR3: CASSFVGGADGGYTF

J: TRBJ1-2
D: NA
V: TRBV5-1
size: NA
DNA: TGCGCCAGCAGCTTGGGGAGTAATAACTATGGCTACACCTTC
CDR3: CASSLGSNNYGYTF

J: TRBJ2-3
D: NA
V: TRBV5-1
size: NA
DNA: TGCGCCAGCAGCTTGGGTGTGACGCGAGCTGCAGATACGCAGTATTTT
CDR3: CASSLGVTRAADTQYF

J: TRBJ1-2
D: TRBD1
V: TRBV5-4
size: few
DNA: TGTGCCAGCAGCCTAGACAGGGTCTATGGCTACACCTTC
CDR3: CASSLDRVYGYTF

J: TRBJ2-7
D: TRBD2
V: TRBV11-2
size: NA
DNA: TGTGCCAGCAGGGCGCCGGGGGCGGGAGGGCCCTACGAGCAGTACTTC
CDR3: CASRAPGAGGPYEQYF

J: TRBJ1-1
D: NA
V: TRBV6-5
size: NA
DNA: TGTGCCACCACGACAGAGAACACTGAAGCTTTCTTT
CDR3: CATTTENTEAFF

J: TRBJ2-5
D: NA
V: TRBV18
size: once
DNA: TGTGCCAGCTCACCAGGATTCACCCGGGTAGAGACCCAGTACTTC
CDR3: CASSPGFTRVETQYF

J: TRBJ1-2
D: TRBD1
V: TRBV10-3
size: NA
DNA: TGTGCCATCAGTGTGTCTGGGACAGGGTTGAGAAGTGACTATGGCTACACCTTC
CDR3: CAISVSGTGLRSDYGYTF

J: TRBJ1-2
D: NA
V: TRBV25-1
size: few
DNA: TGTGCCAGCACAGGGGACTATGGCTACACCTTC
CDR3: CASTGDYGYTF

J: TRBJ1-5
D: TRBD1
V: TRBV6-1
size: NA
DNA: TGTGCCAGCAGTGAATTCTTGTTGACAGGGTATAGCAATCAGCCCCAGCATTTT
CDR3: CASSEFLLTGYSNQPQHF

J: TRBJ1-1
D: NA
V: TRBV4-3
size: NA
DNA: TGCGCCAGCAGCCAAGACGTTTCTAACACTGAAGCTTTCTTT
CDR3: CASSQDVSNTEAFF

J: TRBJ2-7
D: TRBD2
V: TRBV7-8
size: NA
DNA: TGTGCCAGCAGCTTAGCCGCGGGAGGCCCAACCTACGAGCAGTACTTC
CDR3: CASSLAAGGPTYEQYF